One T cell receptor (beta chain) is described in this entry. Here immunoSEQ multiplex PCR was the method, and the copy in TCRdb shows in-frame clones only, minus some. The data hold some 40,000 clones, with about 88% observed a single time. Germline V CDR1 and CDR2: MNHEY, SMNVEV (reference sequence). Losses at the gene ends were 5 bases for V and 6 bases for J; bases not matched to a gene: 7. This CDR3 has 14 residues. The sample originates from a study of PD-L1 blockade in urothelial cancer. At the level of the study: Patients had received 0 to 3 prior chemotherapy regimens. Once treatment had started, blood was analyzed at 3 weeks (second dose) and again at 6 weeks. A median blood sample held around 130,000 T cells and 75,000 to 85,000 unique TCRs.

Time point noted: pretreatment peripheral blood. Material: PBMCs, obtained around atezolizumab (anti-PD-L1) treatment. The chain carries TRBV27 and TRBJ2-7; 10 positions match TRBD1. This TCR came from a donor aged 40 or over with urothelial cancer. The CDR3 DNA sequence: TGTGCCAGCAGTCCCCGGGGGACAGGGGTCGAGCAGTACTTC. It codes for CASSPRGTGVEQYF.